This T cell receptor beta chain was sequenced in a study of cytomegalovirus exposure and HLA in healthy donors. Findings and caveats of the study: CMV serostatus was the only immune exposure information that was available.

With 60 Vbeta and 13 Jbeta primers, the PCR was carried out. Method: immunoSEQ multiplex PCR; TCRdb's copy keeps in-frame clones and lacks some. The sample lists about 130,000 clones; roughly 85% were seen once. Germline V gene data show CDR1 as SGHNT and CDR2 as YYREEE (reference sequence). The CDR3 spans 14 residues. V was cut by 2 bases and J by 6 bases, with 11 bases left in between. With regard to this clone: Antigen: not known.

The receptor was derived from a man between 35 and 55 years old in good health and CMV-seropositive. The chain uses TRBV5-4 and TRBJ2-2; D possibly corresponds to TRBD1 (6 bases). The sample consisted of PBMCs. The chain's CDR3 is CASSLQGVPGELFF. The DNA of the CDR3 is TGTGCCAGCAGCTTACAGGGTGTCCCCGGGGAGCTGTTTTTT.